The entry below describes one TCR beta chain. These data belong to a study of shared clonotypes between healthy human individuals. Produced via immunoSEQ multiplex PCR; TCRdb's table is partial and in-frame only. The sample holds 470,000 or so clones, around 73% seen once. Germline CDR1 and CDR2: SGDLS and YYNGEE. Trimming at V came to 0 bases and at J to 2 bases, leaving 11 bases not matched to a gene. CDR3 length: 17 residues. This receptor was obtained from a woman in her forties in good health. Some clones in this sample may be carry-over from other donors' samples. Input material: PBMCs. This chain links TRBV9 with TRBJ2-7; 7 bases are shared with TRBD2. The CDR3 is CASSVGLSAGVPYEQYF. In DNA form, the CDR3 reads TGTGCCAGCAGCGTAGGCCTCTCCGCGGGAGTGCCCTACGAGCAGTACTTC.